This T cell receptor beta chain came from a study of long-term antiretroviral therapy in people with HIV. Trimming stripped 0 bases from V and 3 bases from J, with 12 bases between. This CDR3 has 15 amino acids. Germline assignment: CDR1 LGHNA and CDR2 YSLEER. Researchers ran immunoSEQ v3.0 at survey level. The table came from immunoSEQ multiplex PCR; TCRdb's copy has only in-frame clones and leaves some out. The table records about 34,000 clones, 94% of them present only once. Study results and limitations: HIV repertoires spanned narrower CDR3 length ranges than controls.

Comment on this clone: Its antigen is unknown.

The chain carries TRBV4-3 and TRBJ2-7, with D perhaps given as TRBD1 or TRBD2 (5 bases each). This sample comprised unsorted PBMCs, obtained around 5 years after starting antiretroviral therapy. The receptor comes from a woman between 50 and 59 years old with HIV. As DNA, the CDR3 is TGCGCCAGCAGCCAAGACTCCGGGGCTCACTACGAGCAGTACTTC. As protein: CASSQDSGAHYEQYF.